A selection of T cell receptor beta chains follows, all from one sample in a study of metastatic and nonmetastatic thyroid tumors. TCRdb reprocessed the PCR reads using MiXCR. The data contain 42,000 or so clones, over 15% of them seen just once; the ten biggest clones take up roughly an eighth. The specimen sequenced was tumor tissue. These receptors originate from a female donor with papillary thyroid cancer or a benign thyroid nodule (not recorded which). Some clones in this sample may be carry-over from other donors' samples. Both conserved end residues are part of each CDR3. The D gene is left open where the match is weak. Some rows mark clone size as missing; the rest say once, few, many or name a class of expanded clone.

D gene	clone size	V gene	J gene	CDR3 DNA	CDR3 protein
TRBD2	many	TRBV2	TRBJ2-7	TGTGCCAGCAGCGCTGGACTAGCGGTTTCCTACGAGCAGTACTTC	CASSAGLAVSYEQYF
.	many	TRBV5-1	TRBJ1-1	TGCGCCAGCAGCTTACAGAACACTGAAGCTTTCTTT	CASSLQNTEAFF
.	many	TRBV6-1	TRBJ1-1	TGTGCCAGCAGCCTTAGACAGCAGAACACTGAAGCTTTCTTT	CASSLRQQNTEAFF
.	.	TRBV5-1	TRBJ2-3	TGCGCCAGCAGCGGTGGTTCACACACAGATACTCAGTATTTT	CASSGGSHTDTQYF
.	many	TRBV7-9	TRBJ1-2	TGTGCCAGCAGCTCAAGACGTTCCTATGGCTACACCTTC	CASSSRRSYGYTF
TRBD1	few	TRBV12-3/TRBV12-4	TRBJ2-7	TGTGCCAGCAGCCCCGGGACAGTCTCCTTTGGGGCCTACGAGCAGTACTTC	CASSPGTVSFGAYEQYF
.	.	TRBV30	TRBJ1-1	TGTGCCTGGCGGAGGGGGACCTACGCGAACACTGAAGCTTTCTTT	CAWRRGTYANTEAFF
.	.	TRBV20-1	TRBJ2-7	TGCAGTGCTAGAGGAGGCAGAATCTTCTACGAGCAGTACTTC	CSARGGRIFYEQYF
.	many	TRBV20-1	TRBJ1-1	TGCAGTGCTAGTACCGGCTGGAACACTGAAGCTTTCTTT	CSASTGWNTEAFF
TRBD2	many	TRBV6-1	TRBJ2-3	TGTGCCAGCAGTACTAGCGGGGGGGCCACAGATACGCAGTATTTT	CASSTSGGATDTQYF
TRBD1	.	TRBV7-6	TRBJ2-7	TGTGCCAGCAGCTTATGTACAGGGGTTGGCGACGAGCAGTACTTC	CASSLCTGVGDEQYF
TRBD2	many	TRBV20-1	TRBJ2-7	TGCAGTGCTAGCGGGGGGGCCTACGAGCAGTACTTC	CSASGGAYEQYF
.	many	TRBV30	TRBJ2-3	TGTGCCTGGAGTGTGCCTGACAGTAGCACAGATACGCAGTATTTT	CAWSVPDSSTDTQYF
.	many	TRBV11-3	TRBJ2-3	TGTGCCAGCAGCTTAGGAGCGGGTCTCACAGATACGCAGTATTTT	CASSLGAGLTDTQYF